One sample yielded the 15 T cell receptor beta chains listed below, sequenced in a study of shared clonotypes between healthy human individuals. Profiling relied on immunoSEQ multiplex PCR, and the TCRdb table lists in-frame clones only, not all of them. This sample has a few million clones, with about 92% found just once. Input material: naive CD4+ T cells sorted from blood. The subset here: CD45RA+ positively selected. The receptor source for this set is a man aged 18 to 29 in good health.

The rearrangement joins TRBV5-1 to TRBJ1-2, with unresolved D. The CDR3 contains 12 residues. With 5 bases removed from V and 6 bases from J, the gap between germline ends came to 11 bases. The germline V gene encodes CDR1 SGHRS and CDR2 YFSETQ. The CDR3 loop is CASRIPGDGYTF. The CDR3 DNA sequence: TGCGCCAGCAGGATCCCTGGGGATGGCTACACCTTC.

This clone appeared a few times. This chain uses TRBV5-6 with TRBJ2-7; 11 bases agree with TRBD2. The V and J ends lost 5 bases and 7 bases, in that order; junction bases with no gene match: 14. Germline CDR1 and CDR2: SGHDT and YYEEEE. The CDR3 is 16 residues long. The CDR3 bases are TGTGCCAGCAGTGAGTTGGCGAGGCTAGCGGGAGGAGAGCAGTACTTC. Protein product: CASSELARLAGGEQYF.

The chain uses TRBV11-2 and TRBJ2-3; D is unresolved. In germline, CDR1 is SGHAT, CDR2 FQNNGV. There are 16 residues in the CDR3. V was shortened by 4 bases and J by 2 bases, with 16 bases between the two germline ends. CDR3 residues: CASSSIRSYLTDTQYF. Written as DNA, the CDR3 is TGTGCCAGCAGCTCTATAAGAAGTTACCTCACAGATACGCAGTATTTT.

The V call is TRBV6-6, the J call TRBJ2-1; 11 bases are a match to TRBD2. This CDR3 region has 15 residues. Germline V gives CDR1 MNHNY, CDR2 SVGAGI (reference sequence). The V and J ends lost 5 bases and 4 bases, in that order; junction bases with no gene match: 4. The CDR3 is CASSKLAGEYNEQFF. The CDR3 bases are TGTGCCAGCAGTAAACTAGCGGGGGAATACAATGAGCAGTTCTTC.

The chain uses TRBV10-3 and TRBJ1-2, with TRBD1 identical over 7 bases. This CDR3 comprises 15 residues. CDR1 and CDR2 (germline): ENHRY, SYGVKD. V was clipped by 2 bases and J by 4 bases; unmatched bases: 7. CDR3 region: CAISEGGTGVYGYTF. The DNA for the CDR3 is TGTGCCATCAGTGAGGGGGGAACAGGGGTCTATGGCTACACCTTC.

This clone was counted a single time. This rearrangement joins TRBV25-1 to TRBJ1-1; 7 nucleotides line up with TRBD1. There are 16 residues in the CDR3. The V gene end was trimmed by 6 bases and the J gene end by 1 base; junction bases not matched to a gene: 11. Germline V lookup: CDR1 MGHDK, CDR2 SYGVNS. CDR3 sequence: CASRGPQGGSNTEAFF. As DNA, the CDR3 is TGTGCCAGCAGGGGACCCCAGGGGGGCTCGAACACTGAAGCTTTCTTT.

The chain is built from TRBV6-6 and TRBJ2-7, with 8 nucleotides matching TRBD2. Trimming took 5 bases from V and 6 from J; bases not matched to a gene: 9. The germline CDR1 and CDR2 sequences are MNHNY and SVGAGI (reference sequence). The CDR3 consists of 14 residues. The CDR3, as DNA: TGTGCCAGCAGTGATCCGGGACTAGTAAGCGAGCAGTACTTC. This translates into CASSDPGLVSEQYF.

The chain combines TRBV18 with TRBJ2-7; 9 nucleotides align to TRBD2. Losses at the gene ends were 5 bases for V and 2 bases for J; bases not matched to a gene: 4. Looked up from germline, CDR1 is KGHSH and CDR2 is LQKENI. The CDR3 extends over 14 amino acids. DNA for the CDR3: TGTGCCAGCTCATCGACTAGCGGACCCTACGAGCAGTACTTC. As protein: CASSSTSGPYEQYF. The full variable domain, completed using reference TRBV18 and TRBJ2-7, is NAGVMQNPRHLVRRRGQEARLRCSPMKGHSHVYWYRQLPEEGLKFMVYLQKENIIDESGMPKERFSAEFPKEGPSILRIQQVVRGDSAAYFCASSSTSGPYEQYFGPGTRLTVT.

Written as DNA, the CDR3 is TGCGCCAGCAGCATCGGGACAGGGCCGTCTAATGAAAAACTGTTTTTT. As protein: CASSIGTGPSNEKLFF. This rearrangement joins TRBV5-1 to TRBJ1-4; 9 bases are shared with TRBD1. Losses at the gene ends were 4 bases for V and 3 bases for J; bases not matched to a gene: 7. Germline CDR1 SGHRS, CDR2 YFSETQ. The CDR3 covers 16 residues.

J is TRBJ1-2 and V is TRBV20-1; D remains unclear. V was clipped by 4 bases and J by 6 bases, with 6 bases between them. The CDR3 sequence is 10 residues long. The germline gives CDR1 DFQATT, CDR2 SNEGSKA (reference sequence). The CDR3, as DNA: TGCAGTGCTATACCGGATGGCTACACCTTC. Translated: CSAIPDGYTF.

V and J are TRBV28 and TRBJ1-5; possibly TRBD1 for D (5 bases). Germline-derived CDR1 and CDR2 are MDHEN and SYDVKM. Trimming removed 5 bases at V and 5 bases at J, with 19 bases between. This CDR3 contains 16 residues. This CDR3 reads CASSPAPGNDDQPQHF. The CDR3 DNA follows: TGTGCCAGCAGTCCAGCTCCAGGGAATGACGATCAGCCCCAGCATTTT.

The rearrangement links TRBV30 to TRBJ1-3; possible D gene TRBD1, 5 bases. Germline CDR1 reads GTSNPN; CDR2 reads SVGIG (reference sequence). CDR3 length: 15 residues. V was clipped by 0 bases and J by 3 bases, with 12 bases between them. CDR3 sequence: CAWSVRRRDGNTIYF. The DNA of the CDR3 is TGTGCCTGGAGTGTACGACGCAGGGATGGAAACACCATATATTTT. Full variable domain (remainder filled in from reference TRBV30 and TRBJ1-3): SQTIHQWPATLVQPVGSPLSLECTVEGTSNPNLYWYRQAAGRGLQLLFYSVGIGQISSEVPQNLSASRPQDRQFILSSKKLLLSDSGFYLCAWSVRRRDGNTIYFGEGSWLTVV.

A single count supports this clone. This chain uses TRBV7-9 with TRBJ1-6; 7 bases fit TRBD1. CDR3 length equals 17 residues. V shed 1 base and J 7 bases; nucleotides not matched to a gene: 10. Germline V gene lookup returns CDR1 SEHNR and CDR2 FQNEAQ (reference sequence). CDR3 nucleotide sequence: TGTGCCAGCAGCTTAGTACCAGGACAGGTGGGGAATTCACCCCTCCACTTT. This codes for CASSLVPGQVGNSPLHF.

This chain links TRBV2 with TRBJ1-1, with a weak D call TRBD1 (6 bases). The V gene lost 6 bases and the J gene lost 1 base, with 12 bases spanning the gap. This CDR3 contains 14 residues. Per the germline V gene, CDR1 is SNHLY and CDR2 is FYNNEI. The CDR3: CASSALQGNTEAFF. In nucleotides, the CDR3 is TGTGCCAGCAGCGCCCTACAGGGGAACACTGAAGCTTTCTTT.

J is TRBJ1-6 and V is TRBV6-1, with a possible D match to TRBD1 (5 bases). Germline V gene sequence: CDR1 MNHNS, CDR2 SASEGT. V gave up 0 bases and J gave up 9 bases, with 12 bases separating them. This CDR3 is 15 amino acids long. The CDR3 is CASSEAAGLSSPLHF. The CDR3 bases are TGTGCCAGCAGTGAAGCGGCAGGGTTAAGTTCACCCCTCCACTTT.